These 27 T cell receptor beta chains were sequenced from one sample in a study of blood T cell repertoires in COVID-19. Some clones are missing from TCRdb's copy, which holds only in-frame ones; the method was immunoSEQ multiplex PCR. The sample lists some 190,000 clones, approximately 85% occurring once. Input material: peripheral blood. The receptor source for this set is a man aged 55 to 70 with acute or convalescent COVID-19.

This chain joins TRBV4-1 and TRBJ2-1; 10 positions agree with TRBD2. The length of the CDR3 is 17 residues. Per the germline V gene, CDR1 is MGHRA and CDR2 is YSYEKL. The J segment lost 7 bases and the V segment lost 4 bases, leaving 13 bases of the junction unmatched. The CDR3 DNA reads as TGCGCCAGCAGCCCTCCCGCCGCTAGCGGGAGAGGGAATGAGCAGTTCTTC. Amino acids: CASSPPAASGRGNEQFF.

In this sample, this clone turned up a few times. The V gene is TRBV5-1, the J gene TRBJ2-7, with 13 bases fitting TRBD2. The CDR3 is 16 amino acids. Trimming removed 0 bases from V and 6 bases from J; junction bases left unmatched: 6. CDR1 and CDR2 (germline): SGHRS, YFSETQ. The CDR3 reads CASSLGTSGSSAEQYF. The CDR3 DNA reads TGCGCCAGCAGCTTGGGGACTAGCGGGAGCTCCGCCGAGCAGTACTTC.

The rearrangement links TRBV3-1 (or the pseudogene TRBV3-2) to TRBJ2-5; D might be TRBD1 (6 bases). The CDR3 has 14 amino acids. Germline V gene sequence: CDR1 LGHDT, CDR2 YNNKEL (reference sequence). Trimming shortened V by 3 bases and J by 5 bases, and 13 bases separated the two germline ends. The CDR3 coding sequence is TGTGCCAGCAGCCACTCCCGGACAGTTGAGACCCAGTACTTC. This codes for CASSHSRTVETQYF.

This clone occurred once. The CDR3 nucleotides read TGTGCCATCAGTGAGTCTGGGCTGATGAATTCACCCCTCCACTTT. Residues: CAISESGLMNSPLHF. The V gene is TRBV10-3, the J gene TRBJ1-6; D ambiguous. Trimming cost V 0 bases and J 7 bases, with 10 bases left between them. CDR1 and CDR2 (germline): ENHRY, SYGVKD. The CDR3 is 15 residues long.

This chain connects TRBV28 to TRBJ1-4, with D possibly TRBD1 on 5 matching bases. This CDR3 contains 15 residues. Trimming shortened V by 6 bases and J by 5 bases, and 16 bases separated the two germline ends. Per the germline V gene, CDR1 is MDHEN and CDR2 is SYDVKM. CDR3 coding DNA: TGTGCCAGCAGCTTAACGACAGTCTCGAATGAAAAACTGTTTTTT. Protein sequence: CASSLTTVSNEKLFF.

This chain links TRBV12-5 with TRBJ2-7, with 8 bases that match TRBD2. The CDR3 runs to 16 residues. The ends lost 0 bases at V and 0 bases at J; junction bases unmatched: 4. Germline CDR1 reads LGHNT; CDR2 reads FRNRAP. The CDR3 is CASGLVGGGSSYEQYF. Here the CDR3 DNA reads TGTGCTAGTGGTTTGGTAGGCGGGGGGAGCTCCTACGAGCAGTACTTC.

The V and J genes are TRBV6-5 and TRBJ1-2; 7 nucleotides align to TRBD1. V shed 0 bases and J 4 bases; nucleotides not matched to a gene: 5. This CDR3 is built from 15 residues. CDR1 MNHEY and CDR2 SVGAGI come from the germline V gene. CDR3 nucleotide sequence: TGTGCCAGCAGTTACTCGAACAGGGACAGCTATGGCTACACCTTC. It translates to CASSYSNRDSYGYTF.

The chain carries TRBV19 and TRBJ1-5; D is possibly TRBD1 (6 bases). V was shortened by 5 bases and J by 1 base, with 9 bases between the two germline ends. The CDR3 loop spans 14 amino acids. In germline, CDR1 is LNHDA, CDR2 SQIVND (reference sequence). The CDR3, as DNA: TGTGCCAGTAGTCGGACAGAGAGCAATCAGCCCCAGCATTTT. Its protein is CASSRTESNQPQHF.

The gene calls are TRBV28 and TRBJ2-7, with 8 nucleotides matching TRBD1. The CDR3 has 16 residues. CDR1 is MDHEN, CDR2 SYDVKM, per germline. V lost 5 bases to trimming and J lost 3 bases; unmatched junction nucleotides: 12. Here the CDR3 reads CASSPLKRTGIYEQYF. CDR3 coding DNA: TGTGCCAGCAGTCCTCTAAAAAGGACAGGGATCTACGAGCAGTACTTC.

The V call is TRBV5-1, the J call TRBJ2-5, with TRBD1 identical over 11 bases. The CDR3 has 15 amino acids. The germline gives CDR1 SGHRS, CDR2 YFSETQ. The junction had 2 bases not matched to a gene; V was cut back by 4 bases and J by 0 bases. The CDR3, as DNA: TGCGCCAGCAGCCCGGGACAGGGGGACCAAGAGACCCAGTACTTC. Translation: CASSPGQGDQETQYF.

This chain links TRBV7-2 with TRBJ2-1, with unresolved D. The CDR3 consists of 13 residues. Germline V gives CDR1 SGHTA, CDR2 FQGNSA. V was trimmed by 5 bases and J by 10 bases, leaving 15 bases between them. The DNA for the CDR3 is TGTGCCAGCAGCCTATCTGGCGGCAGAGAGCAGTTCTTC. It specifies CASSLSGGREQFF.

The rearrangement links TRBV7-9 to TRBJ1-5; 7 nucleotides agree with TRBD1. This CDR3 spans 17 amino acids. Germline V gene data show CDR1 as SEHNR and CDR2 as FQNEAQ (reference sequence). The J segment lost 5 bases and the V segment lost 1 base, leaving 11 bases of the junction unmatched. CDR3 amino acids: CASSLGSGTDIHQPQHF. The CDR3 nucleotides are TGTGCCAGCAGCTTAGGCTCCGGGACAGATATCCATCAGCCCCAGCATTTT.

The rearrangement links TRBV6-5 to TRBJ2-7; TRBD2 matches 8 bases. This CDR3 is 13 amino acids long. Germline V gene sequence: CDR1 MNHEY, CDR2 SVGAGI. Trimming removed 6 bases from V and 4 bases from J; junction bases left unmatched: 5. The CDR3 sequence is CASRRAGAYEQYF. The DNA for the CDR3 is TGTGCCAGCAGAAGAGCGGGAGCGTACGAGCAGTACTTC.

V and J are TRBV2 and TRBJ1-4; weak D call: TRBD1 (6 bases). CDR1 is SNHLY and CDR2 is FYNNEI in the germline V gene. Trimming removed 4 bases from V and 0 bases from J, with 6 bases in between. This CDR3 contains 14 residues. As DNA, the CDR3 is TGTGCCAGCAGTGGACAGGCAACTAATGAAAAACTGTTTTTT. Protein product: CASSGQATNEKLFF.

V and J are TRBV19 and TRBJ1-5, with a weak D call TRBD1 (6 bases). V was pared by 3 bases and J by 10 bases, with 22 bases between. Germline V lookup: CDR1 LNHDA, CDR2 SQIVND (reference sequence). This CDR3 has 16 residues. The chain's CDR3 is CASSMARTGNVVPQHF. The CDR3 region has the DNA TGTGCCAGTAGTATGGCACGTACAGGGAATGTTGTACCCCAGCATTTT.

The chain carries TRBV11-2 and TRBJ1-3; possible D gene TRBD1, 6 bases. The germline gives CDR1 SGHAT, CDR2 FQNNGV. CDR3 length: 15 amino acids. The V end lost 5 bases, the J end lost 5 bases, and 16 bases lay between the germline ends. The chain's CDR3 is CASSPLTGLRNTIYF. The CDR3 DNA is TGTGCCAGCAGCCCTCTCACAGGGTTGAGAAACACCATATATTTT.

This chain links TRBV7-2 with TRBJ2-3, with 12 positions matching TRBD2. This CDR3 region has 17 residues. Germline V gene sequence: CDR1 SGHTA, CDR2 FQGNSA. J lost 6 bases, V lost 5 bases, and 12 bases had no gene match. CDR3: CASSPSASGRAGDTQYF. Written as DNA, the CDR3 is TGTGCCAGCAGCCCGTCAGCTAGCGGGAGGGCCGGCGATACGCAGTATTTT.

This chain joins TRBV18 and TRBJ2-5, with a tentative D call TRBD2 (6 bases). Germline V lookup: CDR1 KGHSH, CDR2 LQKENI. V lost 6 bases and J lost 5, with 13 bases in between. The CDR3 has 13 amino acids. CDR3 protein: CASSQLAGETQYF. CDR3 coding DNA: TGTGCCAGCTCGCAACTAGCCGGGGAGACCCAGTACTTC.

The chain couples TRBV5-5 to TRBJ2-2; no clear D gene. V shed 3 bases and J shed 8 bases, with 8 bases lying between them. The germline V gene has CDR1 SGHKS and CDR2 YYEKEE (reference sequence). The CDR3 is 12 amino acids. The CDR3 is CASSSVMGELFF. CDR3 bases: TGTGCCAGCAGCTCAGTTATGGGGGAGCTGTTTTTT.

CDR3 sequence reads: CASSQDSTSSNSPLHF. For the CDR3, the DNA is TGTGCCAGCAGCCAAGATAGTACCTCGTCGAATTCACCCCTCCACTTT. The gene calls are TRBV3-1 (or the pseudogene TRBV3-2) and TRBJ1-6; no reliable D call. Germline CDR1 is LGHDT and CDR2 is YNNKEL (reference sequence). Deletions cut 0 bases from V and 7 bases from J, with 13 bases between. This CDR3 has 16 residues.

V and J are TRBV28 and TRBJ2-4, with 8 bases matching TRBD1. Germline CDR1 is MDHEN and CDR2 is SYDVKM. Trimming took 6 bases from V and 0 from J; bases not matched to a gene: 4. This CDR3 is 15 amino acids long. The CDR3 here is CASRSGGLAKNIQYF. CDR3 nucleotides: TGTGCCAGCAGATCAGGGGGCTTAGCCAAAAACATTCAGTACTTC.

V usage is TRBV2 and J usage is TRBJ2-1; no definite D call. The CDR3 sequence is 13 residues long. The germline gives CDR1 SNHLY, CDR2 FYNNEI. With 4 bases removed from V and 6 bases from J, the gap between germline ends came to 10 bases. CDR3 loop: CASSATWANEQFF. Here the CDR3 DNA reads TGTGCCAGCAGTGCCACGTGGGCCAATGAGCAGTTCTTC.

The rearrangement joins TRBV18 to TRBJ2-7, with D possibly being TRBD1 (5 bases). CDR1 and CDR2 (germline): KGHSH, LQKENI. The CDR3 is made up of 15 amino acids. V shed 0 bases and J shed 0 bases, with 9 bases lying between them. CDR3 nucleotides: TGTGCCAGCTCACCACCAGGGGCGAGCTCCTACGAGCAGTACTTC. Translated: CASSPPGASSYEQYF.

The rearrangement uses TRBV13 and TRBJ1-2; tentatively, D is TRBD1 (6 bases). The CDR3 is made up of 15 amino acids. Trimming removed 0 bases from V and 6 bases from J, with 14 bases in between. CDR1 PRHDT and CDR2 FYEKMQ come from the germline V gene (reference sequence). For the CDR3, the DNA is TGTGCCAGCAGCTTAGGGTGGCAGGGGCCCCATGGCTACACCTTC. It encodes CASSLGWQGPHGYTF.

This clone was counted only a few times. The CDR3 sequence: CASSSRLAGVPDTQYF. CDR3 coding DNA: TGTGCCAGCAGCTCCAGACTAGCGGGAGTCCCAGATACGCAGTATTTT. The chain has TRBV5-6 and TRBJ2-3, with 12 bases identical to TRBD2. Germline CDR1 reads SGHDT; CDR2 reads YYEEEE. CDR3 size: 16 residues. V lost 3 bases and J lost 4; bases outside the gene matches: 6.

The rearrangement joins TRBV10-2 to TRBJ2-5; D might be TRBD1 (5 bases). Trimming took off 6 bases at V and 7 bases at J, with 12 bases between the two ends. This CDR3 is 12 amino acids long. Germline V gene data show CDR1 as WSHSY and CDR2 as SAAADI. CDR3 coding DNA: TGCGCCAGCAGGGACATCAAGAGGACCCAGTACTTC. Translating it yields CASRDIKRTQYF.

The genes are TRBV14 and TRBJ1-4, with D uncertain. The CDR3 spans 13 residues. The germline gives CDR1 SGHDN, CDR2 FVKESK. V was clipped by 2 bases and J by 7 bases, with 8 bases between them. CDR3 residues: CASSQQEGEKLFF. CDR3 bases: TGTGCCAGCAGCCAACAGGAGGGTGAAAAACTGTTTTTT.